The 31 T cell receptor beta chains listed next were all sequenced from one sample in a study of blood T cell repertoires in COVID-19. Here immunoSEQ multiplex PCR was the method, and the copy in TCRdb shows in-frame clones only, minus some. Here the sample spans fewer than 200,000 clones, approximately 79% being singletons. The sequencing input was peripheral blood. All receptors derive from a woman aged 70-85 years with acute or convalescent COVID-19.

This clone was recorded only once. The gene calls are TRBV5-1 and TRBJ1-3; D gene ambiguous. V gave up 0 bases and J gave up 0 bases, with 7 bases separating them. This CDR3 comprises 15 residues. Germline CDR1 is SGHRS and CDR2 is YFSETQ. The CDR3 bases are TGCGCCAGCAGCTTGGGTCCCAGCTCTGGAAACACCATATATTTT. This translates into CASSLGPSSGNTIYF.

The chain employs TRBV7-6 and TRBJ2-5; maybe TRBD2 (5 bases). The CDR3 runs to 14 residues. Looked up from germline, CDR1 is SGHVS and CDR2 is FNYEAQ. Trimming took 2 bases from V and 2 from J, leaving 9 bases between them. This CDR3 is CASSLPGFQETQYF. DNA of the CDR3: TGTGCCAGCAGCTTACCGGGATTTCAAGAGACCCAGTACTTC.

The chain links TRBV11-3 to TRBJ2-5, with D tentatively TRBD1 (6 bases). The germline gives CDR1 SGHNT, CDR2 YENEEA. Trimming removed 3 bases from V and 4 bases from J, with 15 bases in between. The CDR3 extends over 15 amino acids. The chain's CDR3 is CASSFRGGAGETQYF. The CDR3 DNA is TGTGCCAGCAGCTTCAGAGGGGGTGCAGGAGAGACCCAGTACTTC.

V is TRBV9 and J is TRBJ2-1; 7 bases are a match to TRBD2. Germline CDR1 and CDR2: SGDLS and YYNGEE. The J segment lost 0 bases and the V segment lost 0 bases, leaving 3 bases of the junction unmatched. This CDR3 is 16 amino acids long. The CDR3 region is CASSVGGGSSYNEQFF. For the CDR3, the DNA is TGTGCCAGCAGCGTAGGAGGCGGGAGCTCCTACAATGAGCAGTTCTTC.

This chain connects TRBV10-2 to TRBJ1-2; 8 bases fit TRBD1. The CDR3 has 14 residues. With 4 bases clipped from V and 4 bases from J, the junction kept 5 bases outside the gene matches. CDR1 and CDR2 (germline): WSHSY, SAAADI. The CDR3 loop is CASSAGGPFYGYTF. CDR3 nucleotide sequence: TGCGCCAGCAGTGCAGGGGGCCCTTTCTATGGCTACACCTTC.

The chain's CDR3 is CASSQDTAGRKDEQFF. CDR3 DNA sequence: TGCGCCAGCAGCCAAGATACCGCGGGACGTAAGGACGAGCAGTTCTTC. This sequence joins TRBV4-1 and TRBJ2-1, with D tentatively TRBD2 (6 bases). Germline V lookup: CDR1 MGHRA, CDR2 YSYEKL. There are 16 residues in the CDR3. V was shortened by 0 bases and J by 10 bases, with 19 bases between the two germline ends.

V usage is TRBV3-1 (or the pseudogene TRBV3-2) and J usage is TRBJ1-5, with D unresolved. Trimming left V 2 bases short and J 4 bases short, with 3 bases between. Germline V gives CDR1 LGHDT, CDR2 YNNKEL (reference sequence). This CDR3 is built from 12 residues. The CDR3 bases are TGTGCCAGCAGCCAACAGAATCAGCCCCAGCATTTT. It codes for CASSQQNQPQHF.

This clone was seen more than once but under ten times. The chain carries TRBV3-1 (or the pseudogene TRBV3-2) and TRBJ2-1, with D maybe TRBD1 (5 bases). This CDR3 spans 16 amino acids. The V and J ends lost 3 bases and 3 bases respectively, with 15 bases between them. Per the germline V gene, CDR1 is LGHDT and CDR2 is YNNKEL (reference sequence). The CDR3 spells CASSQIGDRGYNEQFF. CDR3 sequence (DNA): TGTGCCAGCAGCCAGATAGGGGATAGAGGCTACAATGAGCAGTTCTTC.

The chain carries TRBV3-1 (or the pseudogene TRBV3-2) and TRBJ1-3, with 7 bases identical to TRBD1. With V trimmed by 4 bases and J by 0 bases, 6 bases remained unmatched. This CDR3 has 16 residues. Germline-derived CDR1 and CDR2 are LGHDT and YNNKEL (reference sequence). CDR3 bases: TGTGCCAGCAGCCCCGGGACAGATTTCTCTGGAAACACCATATATTTT. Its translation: CASSPGTDFSGNTIYF.

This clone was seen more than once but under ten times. Here the CDR3 DNA reads TGTGCCAGCAGCCGCCGGAATGAAAAACTGTTTTTT. The encoded protein is CASSRRNEKLFF. The gene calls are TRBV7-9 and TRBJ1-4; D is undetermined. This CDR3 contains 12 residues. Germline V gene lookup returns CDR1 SEHNR and CDR2 FQNEAQ (reference sequence). Trimming cost V 5 bases and J 5 bases, with 6 bases left between them.

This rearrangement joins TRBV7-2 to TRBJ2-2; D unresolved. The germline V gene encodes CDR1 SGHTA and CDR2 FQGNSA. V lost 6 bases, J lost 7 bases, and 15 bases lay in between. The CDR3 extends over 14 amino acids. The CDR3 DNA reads TGTGCCAGCAGATCCACGAGCGTGAACGGGGAGCTGTTTTTT. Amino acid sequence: CASRSTSVNGELFF. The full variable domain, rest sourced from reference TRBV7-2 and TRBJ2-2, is GAGVSQSPSNKVTEKGKDVELRCDPISGHTALYWYRQSLGQGLEFLIYFQGNSAPDKSGLPSDRFSAERTGGSVSTLTIQRTQQEDSAVYLCASRSTSVNGELFFGEGSRLTVL.

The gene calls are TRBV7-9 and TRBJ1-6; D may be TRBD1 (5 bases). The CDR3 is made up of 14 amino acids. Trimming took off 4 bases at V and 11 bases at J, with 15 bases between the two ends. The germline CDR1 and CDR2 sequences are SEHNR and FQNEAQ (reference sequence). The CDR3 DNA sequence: TGTGCCAGCAGCTCGGACACATTTGGGGCACCCCTCCACTTT. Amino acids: CASSSDTFGAPLHF.

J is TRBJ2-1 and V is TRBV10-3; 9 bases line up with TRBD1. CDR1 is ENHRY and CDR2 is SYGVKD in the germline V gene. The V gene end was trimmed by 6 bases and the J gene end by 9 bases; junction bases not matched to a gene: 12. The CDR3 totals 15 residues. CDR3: CAIRPSGQGFGEQFF. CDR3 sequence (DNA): TGTGCCATCAGGCCCTCGGGACAGGGATTCGGTGAGCAGTTCTTC.

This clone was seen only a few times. DNA of the CDR3: TGTGCCAGCAGTGAACTGAGCGGATACTACAATGAGCAGTTCTTC. Translated, it gives CASSELSGYYNEQFF. The chain uses TRBV6-1 and TRBJ2-1; perhaps TRBD2 as D (5 bases). V was cut by 2 bases and J by 3 bases, with 11 bases left in between. This CDR3 is built from 15 residues. The germline CDR1 and CDR2 sequences are MNHNS and SASEGT.

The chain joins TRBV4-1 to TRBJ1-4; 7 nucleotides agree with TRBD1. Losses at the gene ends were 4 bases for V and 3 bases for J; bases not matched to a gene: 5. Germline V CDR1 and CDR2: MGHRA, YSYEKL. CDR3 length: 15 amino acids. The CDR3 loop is CASSRSGGPNEKLFF. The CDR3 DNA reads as TGCGCCAGCAGCCGATCAGGGGGGCCTAATGAAAAACTGTTTTTT.

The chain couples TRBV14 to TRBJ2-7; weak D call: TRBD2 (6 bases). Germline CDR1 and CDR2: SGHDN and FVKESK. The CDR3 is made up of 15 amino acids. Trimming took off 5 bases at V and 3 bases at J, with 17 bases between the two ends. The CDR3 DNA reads TGTGCCAGCAGCGTTGGGAGGACCGATGTCTACGAGCAGTACTTC. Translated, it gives CASSVGRTDVYEQYF.

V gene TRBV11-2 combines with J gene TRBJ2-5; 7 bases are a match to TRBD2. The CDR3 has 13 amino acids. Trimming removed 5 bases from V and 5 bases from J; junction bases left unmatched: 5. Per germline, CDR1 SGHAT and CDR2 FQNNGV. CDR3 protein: CASSRTSLETQYF. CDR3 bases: TGTGCCAGCAGCCGGACTAGTTTGGAGACCCAGTACTTC.

The DNA of the CDR3 is TGTGCCAGCAGTTACCGCCAGGGCATTAATGAAAAACTGTTTTTT. Protein: CASSYRQGINEKLFF. V usage is TRBV6-6 and J usage is TRBJ1-4, with D tentatively TRBD1 (5 bases). The CDR3 totals 15 residues. Trimming took off 2 bases at V and 4 bases at J, with 11 bases between the two ends. The V gene's germline CDR1 is MNHNY and CDR2 SVGAGI (reference sequence).

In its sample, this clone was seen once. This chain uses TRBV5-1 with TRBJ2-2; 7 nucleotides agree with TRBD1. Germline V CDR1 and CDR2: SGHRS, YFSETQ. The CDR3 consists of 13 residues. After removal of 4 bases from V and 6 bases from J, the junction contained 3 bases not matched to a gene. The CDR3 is CASSADRAGELFF. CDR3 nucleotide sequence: TGCGCCAGCAGCGCCGACAGGGCCGGGGAGCTGTTTTTT.

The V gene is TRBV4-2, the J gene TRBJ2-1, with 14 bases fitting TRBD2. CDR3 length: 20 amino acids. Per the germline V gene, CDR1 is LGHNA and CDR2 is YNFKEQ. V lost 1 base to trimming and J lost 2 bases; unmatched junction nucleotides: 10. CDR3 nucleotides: TGTGCCAGCAGCCAAGTCGGACTAGCGGGAGGACCTTTTACCTACAATGAGCAGTTCTTC. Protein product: CASSQVGLAGGPFTYNEQFF.

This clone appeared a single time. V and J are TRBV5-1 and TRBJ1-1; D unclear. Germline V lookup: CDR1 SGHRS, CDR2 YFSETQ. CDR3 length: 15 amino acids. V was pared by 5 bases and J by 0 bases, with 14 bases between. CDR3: CASSPTQALNTEAFF. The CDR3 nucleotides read TGCGCCAGCAGTCCCACCCAGGCCCTGAACACTGAAGCTTTCTTT.

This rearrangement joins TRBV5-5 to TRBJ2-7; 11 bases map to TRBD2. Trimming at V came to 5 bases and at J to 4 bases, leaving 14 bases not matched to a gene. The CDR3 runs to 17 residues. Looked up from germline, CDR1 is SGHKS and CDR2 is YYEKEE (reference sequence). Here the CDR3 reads CASSFITSGSVGYEQYF. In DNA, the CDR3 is TGTGCCAGCAGTTTCATTACTAGCGGGAGTGTAGGATACGAGCAGTACTTC. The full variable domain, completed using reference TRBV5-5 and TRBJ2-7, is DAGVTQSPTHLIKTRGQQVTLRCSPISGHKSVSWYQQVLGQGPQFIFQYYEKEERGRGNFPDRFSARQFPNYSSELNVNALLLGDSALYLCASSFITSGSVGYEQYFGPGTRLTVT.

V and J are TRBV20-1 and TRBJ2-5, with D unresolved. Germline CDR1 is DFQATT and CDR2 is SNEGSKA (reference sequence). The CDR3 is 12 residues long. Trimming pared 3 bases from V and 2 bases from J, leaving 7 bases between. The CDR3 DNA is TGCAGTGCTAGTGACCTGCAAGAGACCCAGTACTTC. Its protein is CSASDLQETQYF.

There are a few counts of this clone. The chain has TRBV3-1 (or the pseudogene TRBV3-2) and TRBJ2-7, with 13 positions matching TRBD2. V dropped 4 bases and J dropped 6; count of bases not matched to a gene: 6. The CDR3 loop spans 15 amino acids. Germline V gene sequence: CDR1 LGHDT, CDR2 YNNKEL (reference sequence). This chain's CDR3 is CASSRTSGRAGEQYF. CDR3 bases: TGTGCCAGCAGCCGAACTAGCGGGAGGGCCGGCGAGCAGTACTTC.

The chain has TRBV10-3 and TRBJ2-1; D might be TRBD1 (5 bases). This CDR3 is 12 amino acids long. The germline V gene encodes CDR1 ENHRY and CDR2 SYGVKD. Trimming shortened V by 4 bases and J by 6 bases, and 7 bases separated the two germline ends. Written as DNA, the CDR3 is TGTGCCATCAGTGGGGGCTCCAATGAGCAGTTCTTC. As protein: CAISGGSNEQFF.

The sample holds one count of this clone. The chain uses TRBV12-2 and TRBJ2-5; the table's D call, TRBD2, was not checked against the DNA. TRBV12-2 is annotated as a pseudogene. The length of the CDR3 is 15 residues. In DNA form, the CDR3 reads TGTGCAAGTCGCCCCCGACCGGGAGCGAAAGAGACCCAGTACTTC. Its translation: CASRPRPGAKETQYF.

This CDR3 reads CASSFGSSNTGELFF. Here the CDR3 DNA reads TGTGCCAGCAGCTTCGGGAGTTCAAACACCGGGGAGCTGTTTTTT. V gene TRBV11-3 combines with J gene TRBJ2-2; D may be TRBD2 (6 bases). Germline V gene data show CDR1 as SGHNT and CDR2 as YENEEA. This CDR3 is built from 15 residues. The V end lost 3 bases, the J end lost 2 bases, and 10 bases lay between the germline ends.

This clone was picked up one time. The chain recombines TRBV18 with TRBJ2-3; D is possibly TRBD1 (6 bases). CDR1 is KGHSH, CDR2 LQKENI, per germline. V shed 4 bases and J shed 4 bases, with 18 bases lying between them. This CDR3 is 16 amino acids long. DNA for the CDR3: TGTGCCAGCTCACGAAGGCAAACAGGGTTGGCAGATACGCAGTATTTT. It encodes CASSRRQTGLADTQYF.

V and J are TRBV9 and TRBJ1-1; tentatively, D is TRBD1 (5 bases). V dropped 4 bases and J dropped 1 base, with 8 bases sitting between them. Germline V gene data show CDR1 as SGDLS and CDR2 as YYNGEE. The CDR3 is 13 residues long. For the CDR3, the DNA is TGTGCCAGCAGCTTCACAGGGAACACTGAAGCTTTCTTT. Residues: CASSFTGNTEAFF. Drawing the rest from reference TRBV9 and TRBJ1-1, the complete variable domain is DSGVTQTPKHLITATGQRVTLRCSPRSGDLSVYWYQQSLDQGLQFLIQYYNGEERAKGNILERFSAQQFPDLHSELNLSSLELGDSALYFCASSFTGNTEAFFGQGTRLTVV.

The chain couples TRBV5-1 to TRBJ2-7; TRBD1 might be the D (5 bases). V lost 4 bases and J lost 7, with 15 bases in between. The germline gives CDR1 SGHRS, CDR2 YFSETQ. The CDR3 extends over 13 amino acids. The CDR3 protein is CASSGAGPLEQYF. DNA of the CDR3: TGCGCCAGCAGCGGGGCAGGGCCGTTGGAGCAGTACTTC.

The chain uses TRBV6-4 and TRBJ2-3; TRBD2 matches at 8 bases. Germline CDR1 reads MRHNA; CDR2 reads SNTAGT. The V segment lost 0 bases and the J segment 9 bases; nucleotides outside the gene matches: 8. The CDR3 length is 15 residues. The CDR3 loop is CASSDSPSGRVTQYF. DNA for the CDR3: TGTGCCAGCAGTGACTCGCCAAGCGGGAGAGTCACGCAGTATTTT.